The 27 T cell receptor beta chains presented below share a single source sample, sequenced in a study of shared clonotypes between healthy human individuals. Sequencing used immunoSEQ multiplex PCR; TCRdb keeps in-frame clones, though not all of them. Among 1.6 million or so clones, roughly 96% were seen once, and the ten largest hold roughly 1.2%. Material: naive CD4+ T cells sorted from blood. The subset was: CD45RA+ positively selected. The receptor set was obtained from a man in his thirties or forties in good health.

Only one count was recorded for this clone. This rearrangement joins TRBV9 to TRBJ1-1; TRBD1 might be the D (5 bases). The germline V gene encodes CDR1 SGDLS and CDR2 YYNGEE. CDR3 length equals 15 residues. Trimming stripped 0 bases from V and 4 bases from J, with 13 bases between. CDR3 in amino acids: CASSVGLGPGTEAFF. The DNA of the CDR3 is TGTGCCAGCAGCGTAGGTCTGGGACCAGGCACTGAAGCTTTCTTT.

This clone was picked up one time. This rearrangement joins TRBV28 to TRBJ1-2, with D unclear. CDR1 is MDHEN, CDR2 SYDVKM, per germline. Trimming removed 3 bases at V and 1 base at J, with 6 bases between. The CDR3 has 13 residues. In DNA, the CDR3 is TGTGCCAGCAGTTTTGGGGTTAACTATGGCTACACCTTC. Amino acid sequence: CASSFGVNYGYTF.

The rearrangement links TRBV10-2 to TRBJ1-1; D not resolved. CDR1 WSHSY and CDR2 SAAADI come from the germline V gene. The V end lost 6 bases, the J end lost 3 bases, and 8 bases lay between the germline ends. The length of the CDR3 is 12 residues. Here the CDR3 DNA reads TGCGCCAGCAGATTAGGGTACACTGAAGCTTTCTTT. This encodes CASRLGYTEAFF.

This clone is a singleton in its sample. The CDR3 DNA follows: TGTGCCAGCAGCAAATGTGGTACCCCCTACGAGCAGTACTTC. Amino acid sequence: CASSKCGTPYEQYF. The chain employs TRBV21-1 and TRBJ2-7. TRBV21-1 is flagged as a pseudogene. The length of the CDR3 is 14 residues.

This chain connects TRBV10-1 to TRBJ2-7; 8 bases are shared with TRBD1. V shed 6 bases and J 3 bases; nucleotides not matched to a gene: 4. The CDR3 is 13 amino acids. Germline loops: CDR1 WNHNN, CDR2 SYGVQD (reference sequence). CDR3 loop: CASRQGEDYEQYF. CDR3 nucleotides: TGCGCCAGCAGACAGGGGGAAGACTACGAGCAGTACTTC.

The CDR3 region has the DNA TGTGCCAGCAGCTTACTGGGACAGGGATTTGGAAACACCATATATTTT. The encoded protein is CASSLLGQGFGNTIYF. The chain joins TRBV5-5 to TRBJ1-3; 9 positions match TRBD1. The CDR3 length is 16 residues. J lost 3 bases, V lost 2 bases, and 6 bases had no gene match. CDR1 and CDR2 from the germline V gene are SGHKS and YYEKEE (reference sequence).

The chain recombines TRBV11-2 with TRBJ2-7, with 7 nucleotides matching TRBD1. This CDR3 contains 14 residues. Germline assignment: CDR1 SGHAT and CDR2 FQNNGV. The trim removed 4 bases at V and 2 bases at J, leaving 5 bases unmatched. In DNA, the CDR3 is TGTGCCAGCAGCTCCGGGACAGAGCCCTACGAGCAGTACTTC. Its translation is CASSSGTEPYEQYF.

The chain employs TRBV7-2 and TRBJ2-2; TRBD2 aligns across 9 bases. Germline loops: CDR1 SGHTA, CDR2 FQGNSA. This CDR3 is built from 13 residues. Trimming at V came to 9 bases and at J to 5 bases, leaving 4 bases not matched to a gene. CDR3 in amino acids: CARAGGGTGELFF. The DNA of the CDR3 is TGTGCCAGAGCGGGAGGCGGGACCGGGGAGCTGTTTTTT.

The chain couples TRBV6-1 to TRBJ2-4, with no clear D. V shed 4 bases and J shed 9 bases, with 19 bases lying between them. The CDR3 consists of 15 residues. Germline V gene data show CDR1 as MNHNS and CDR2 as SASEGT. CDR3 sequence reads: CASSGRALGGRIQYF. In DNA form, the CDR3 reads TGTGCCAGCAGTGGCCGGGCCCTGGGTGGACGCATTCAGTACTTC.

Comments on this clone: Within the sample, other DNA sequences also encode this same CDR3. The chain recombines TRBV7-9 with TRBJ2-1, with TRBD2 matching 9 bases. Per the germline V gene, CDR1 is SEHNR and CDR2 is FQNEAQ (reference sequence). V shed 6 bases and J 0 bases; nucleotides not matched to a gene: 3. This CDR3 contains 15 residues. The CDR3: CASSPTSGSYNEQFF. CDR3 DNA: TGTGCCAGCAGTCCGACTAGCGGCTCCTACAATGAGCAGTTCTTC. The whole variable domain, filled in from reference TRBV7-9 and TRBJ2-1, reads DTGVSQNPRHKITKRGQNVTFRCDPISEHNRLYWYRQTLGQGPEFLTYFQNEAQLEKSRLLSDRFSAERPKGSFSTLEIQRTEQGDSAMYLCASSPTSGSYNEQFFGPGTRLTVL.

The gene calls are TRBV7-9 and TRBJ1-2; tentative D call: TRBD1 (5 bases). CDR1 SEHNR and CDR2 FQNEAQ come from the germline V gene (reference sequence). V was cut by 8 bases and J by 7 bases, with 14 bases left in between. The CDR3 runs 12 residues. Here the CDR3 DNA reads TGTGCCAGCGCCTCCGGGACTTCTGGCTACACCTTC. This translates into CASASGTSGYTF.

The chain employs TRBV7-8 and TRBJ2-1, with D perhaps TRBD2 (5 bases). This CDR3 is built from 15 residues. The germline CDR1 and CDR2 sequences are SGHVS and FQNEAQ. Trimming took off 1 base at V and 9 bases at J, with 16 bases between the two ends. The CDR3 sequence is CASSLGRQRLVEQFF. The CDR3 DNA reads TGTGCCAGCAGCTTAGGGCGGCAGCGGTTGGTTGAGCAGTTCTTC.

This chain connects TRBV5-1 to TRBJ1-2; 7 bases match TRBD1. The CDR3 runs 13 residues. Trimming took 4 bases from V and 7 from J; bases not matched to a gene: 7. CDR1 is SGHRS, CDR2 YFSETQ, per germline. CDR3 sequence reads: CASSAGGDGGYTF. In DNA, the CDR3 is TGCGCCAGCAGCGCAGGGGGGGATGGTGGCTACACCTTC.

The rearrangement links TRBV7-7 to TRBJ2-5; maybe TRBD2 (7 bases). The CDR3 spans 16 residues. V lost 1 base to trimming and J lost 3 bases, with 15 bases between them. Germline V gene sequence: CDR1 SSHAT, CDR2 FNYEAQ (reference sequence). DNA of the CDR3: TGTGCCAGCAGCTTAGTCGGAGGGGGGGGAAAAGAGACCCAGTACTTC. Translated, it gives CASSLVGGGGKETQYF.

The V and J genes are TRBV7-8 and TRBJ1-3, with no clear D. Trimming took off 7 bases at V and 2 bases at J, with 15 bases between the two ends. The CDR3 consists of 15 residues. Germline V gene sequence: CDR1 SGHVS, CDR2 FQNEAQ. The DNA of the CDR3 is TGTGCCAGCAAAGGTCAGGAGAATGCTGGAAACACCATATATTTT. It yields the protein CASKGQENAGNTIYF.

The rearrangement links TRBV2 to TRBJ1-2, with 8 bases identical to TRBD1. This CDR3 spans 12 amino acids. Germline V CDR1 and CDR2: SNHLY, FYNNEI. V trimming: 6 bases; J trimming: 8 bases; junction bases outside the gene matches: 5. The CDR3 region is CASRDRVLGYTF. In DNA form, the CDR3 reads TGTGCCAGCAGGGACAGGGTGCTGGGCTACACCTTC.

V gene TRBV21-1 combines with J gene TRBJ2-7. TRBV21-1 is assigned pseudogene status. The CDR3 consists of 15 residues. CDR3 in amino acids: CASSKPPGGDYEQYF. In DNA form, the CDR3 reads TGTGCCAGCAGCAAACCCCCAGGGGGGGACTACGAGCAGTACTTC.

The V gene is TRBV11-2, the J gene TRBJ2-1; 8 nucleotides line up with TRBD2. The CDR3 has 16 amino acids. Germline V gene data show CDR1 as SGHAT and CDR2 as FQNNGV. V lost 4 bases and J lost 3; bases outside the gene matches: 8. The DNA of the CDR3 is TGTGCCAGCAGCTCCGGACCGGGACTAGGCTACAATGAGCAGTTCTTC. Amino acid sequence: CASSSGPGLGYNEQFF.

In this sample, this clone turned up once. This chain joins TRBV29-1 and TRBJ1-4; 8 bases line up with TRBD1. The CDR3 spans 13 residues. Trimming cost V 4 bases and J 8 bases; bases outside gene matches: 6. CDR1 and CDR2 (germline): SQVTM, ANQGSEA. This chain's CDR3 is CSVGQGIGEKLFF. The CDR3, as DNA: TGCAGCGTTGGACAGGGGATTGGAGAAAAACTGTTTTTT.

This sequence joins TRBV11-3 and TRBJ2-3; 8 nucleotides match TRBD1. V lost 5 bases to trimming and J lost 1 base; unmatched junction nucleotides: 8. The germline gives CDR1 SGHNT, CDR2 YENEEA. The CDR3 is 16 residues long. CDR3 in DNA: TGTGCCAGCAGCCTTAGACAGGGGATCGGCACAGATACGCAGTATTTT. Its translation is CASSLRQGIGTDTQYF.

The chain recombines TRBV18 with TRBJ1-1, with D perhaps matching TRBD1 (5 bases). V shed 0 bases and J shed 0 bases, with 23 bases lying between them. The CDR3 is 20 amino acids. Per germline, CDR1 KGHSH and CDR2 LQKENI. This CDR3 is CASSPPRGGGIYRLNTEAFF. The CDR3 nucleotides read TGTGCCAGCTCACCACCGAGAGGTGGGGGTATCTACAGACTGAACACTGAAGCTTTCTTT.

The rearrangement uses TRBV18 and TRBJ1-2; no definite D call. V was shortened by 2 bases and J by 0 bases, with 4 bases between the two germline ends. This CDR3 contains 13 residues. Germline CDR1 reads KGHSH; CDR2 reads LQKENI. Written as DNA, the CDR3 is TGTGCCAGCTCACCAGATCCTAACTATGGCTACACCTTC. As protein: CASSPDPNYGYTF.

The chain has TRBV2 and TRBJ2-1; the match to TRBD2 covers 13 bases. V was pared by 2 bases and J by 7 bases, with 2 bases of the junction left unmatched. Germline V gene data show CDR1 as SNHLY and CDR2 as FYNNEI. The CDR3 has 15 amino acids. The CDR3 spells CASSEMGLAGNEQFF. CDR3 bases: TGTGCCAGCAGTGAAATGGGACTAGCGGGGAATGAGCAGTTCTTC.

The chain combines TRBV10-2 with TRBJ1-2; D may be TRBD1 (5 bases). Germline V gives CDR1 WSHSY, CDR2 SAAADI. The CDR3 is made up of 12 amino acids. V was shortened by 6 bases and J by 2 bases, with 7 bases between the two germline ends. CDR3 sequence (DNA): TGCGCCAGCAGAGAGGGGAACTATGGCTACACCTTC. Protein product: CASREGNYGYTF.

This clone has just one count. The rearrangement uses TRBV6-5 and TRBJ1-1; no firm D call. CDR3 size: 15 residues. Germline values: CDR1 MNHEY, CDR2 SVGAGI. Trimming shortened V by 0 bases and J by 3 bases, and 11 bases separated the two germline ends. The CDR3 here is CASSYSYGEDTEAFF. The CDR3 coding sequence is TGTGCCAGCAGTTACTCGTACGGTGAGGACACTGAAGCTTTCTTT.

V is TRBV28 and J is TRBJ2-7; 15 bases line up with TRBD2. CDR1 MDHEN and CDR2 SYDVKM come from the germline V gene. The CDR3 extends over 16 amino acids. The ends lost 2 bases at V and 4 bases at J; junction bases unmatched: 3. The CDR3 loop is CASSLGTSGRSYEQYF. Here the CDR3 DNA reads TGTGCCAGCAGTTTAGGGACTAGCGGGAGGAGTTACGAGCAGTACTTC.

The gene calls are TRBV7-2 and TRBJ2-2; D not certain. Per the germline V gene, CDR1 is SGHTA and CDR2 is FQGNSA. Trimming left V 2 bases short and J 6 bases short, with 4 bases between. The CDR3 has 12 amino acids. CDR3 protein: CASSLLAGELFF. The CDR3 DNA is TGTGCCAGCAGCTTATTGGCCGGGGAGCTGTTTTTT.